Listed here are 31 T cell receptor beta chains from one sample, sequenced in a study of shared clonotypes between healthy human individuals. CD45RO-negative, CCR7-selected cells formed the naive CD8 fraction, which excluded terminally differentiated effector memory CD45RA+ cells. Repertoires were generated with immunoSEQ multiplex PCR, while TCRdb's copy carries only in-frame clones and drops some. Of under 2,000,000 clones in the sample, roughly 94% are singletons; the top ten hold 1% to 1.5%. The sequenced sample was naive CD8+ T cells sorted from blood. Receptors were obtained from a man aged 18 to 29 in good health.

The rearrangement joins TRBV9 to TRBJ2-7, with TRBD1 matching 8 bases. With 4 bases clipped from V and 2 bases from J, the junction kept 5 bases outside the gene matches. This CDR3 contains 14 residues. Germline V gene lookup returns CDR1 SGDLS and CDR2 YYNGEE. CDR3 nucleotides: TGTGCCAGCAGCCAGGGACAGGTGACCTACGAGCAGTACTTC. It encodes CASSQGQVTYEQYF.

The chain links TRBV5-1 to TRBJ2-3; the match to TRBD2 covers 11 bases. From germline, CDR1 is SGHRS and CDR2 YFSETQ. This CDR3 comprises 17 residues. V trimming: 5 bases; J trimming: 3 bases; junction bases outside the gene matches: 11. The CDR3 bases are TGCGCCAGCAGACCTTTCCCCGGACTAGCGGGTACAGATACGCAGTATTTT. Its translation is CASRPFPGLAGTDTQYF.

The CDR3 protein is CASSLDGSTDTQYF. CDR3 nucleotide sequence: TGTGCCAGCAGCTTGGACGGGAGCACAGATACGCAGTATTTT. The chain links TRBV5-6 to TRBJ2-3; D call uncertain. Germline lookup yields CDR1 SGHDT and CDR2 YYEEEE. Trimming stripped 0 bases from V and 0 bases from J, with 5 bases between. The CDR3 totals 14 residues.

The V call is TRBV4-1, the J call TRBJ1-1; TRBD1 aligns across 7 bases. CDR1 is MGHRA, CDR2 YSYEKL, per germline. V lost 5 bases, J lost 1 base, and 7 bases stayed unmatched. The CDR3 has 15 residues. CDR3 nucleotide sequence: TGCGCCAGCAGCTCATGGACAGGAGAGAACACTGAAGCTTTCTTT. Protein product: CASSSWTGENTEAFF.

Concerning this clone: Different DNA sequences within this sample yield the same CDR3. The gene calls are TRBV27 and TRBJ2-7, with 7 bases that match TRBD1. V lost 6 bases to trimming and J lost 3 bases; unmatched junction nucleotides: 5. The V gene's germline CDR1 is MNHEY and CDR2 SMNVEV (reference sequence). The CDR3 length is 13 residues. The CDR3: CASSTQGLYEQYF. CDR3 nucleotide sequence: TGTGCCAGCAGCACACAGGGGCTCTACGAGCAGTACTTC.

As concerns this clone: Other DNA sequences in this specimen translate into the identical CDR3. V usage is TRBV29-1 and J usage is TRBJ1-1; unclear D gene. The CDR3 totals 10 residues. Between the trimmed V and J ends, which lost 3 bases and 1 base, there was a span of 0 bases. CDR1 and CDR2 from the germline V gene are SQVTM and ANQGSEA. This CDR3 is CSVENTEAFF. The CDR3 bases are TGCAGCGTTGAGAACACTGAAGCTTTCTTT.

As regards this clone: Other DNA sequences in the sample encode the same CDR3. V and J are TRBV27 and TRBJ2-1, with TRBD2 matching over 9 bases. CDR3 length: 14 amino acids. Looked up from germline, CDR1 is MNHEY and CDR2 is SMNVEV (reference sequence). The trim removed 9 bases at V and 4 bases at J, leaving 7 bases unmatched. As DNA, the CDR3 is TGTGCCAGTTCCTTGGGACTAGCTTACAATGAGCAGTTCTTC. Translated: CASSLGLAYNEQFF.

This chain joins TRBV7-9 and TRBJ1-2; D might be TRBD1 (6 bases). V lost 1 base to trimming and J lost 7 bases, with 16 bases between them. Germline V gene lookup returns CDR1 SEHNR and CDR2 FQNEAQ (reference sequence). The CDR3 is 15 amino acids. In DNA form, the CDR3 reads TGTGCCAGCAGCTTAGGCGGGGGCGCGGGATTTGGCTACACCTTC. It yields the protein CASSLGGGAGFGYTF. The full variable domain, in which reference TRBV7-9 and TRBJ1-2 provide the parts outside the CDR3, is DTGVSQNPRHKITKRGQNVTFRCDPISEHNRLYWYRQTLGQGPEFLTYFQNEAQLEKSRLLSDRFSAERPKGSFSTLEIQRTEQGDSAMYLCASSLGGGAGFGYTFGSGTRLTVV.

The V and J genes are TRBV25-1 and TRBJ2-3, with 8 nucleotides matching TRBD2. The junction had 10 bases not matched to a gene; V was cut back by 6 bases and J by 2 bases. The CDR3 consists of 16 residues. From germline, CDR1 is MGHDK and CDR2 SYGVNS. DNA for the CDR3: TGTGCCAGCAGAGGAGGCGGGGGGCCTTCCACAGATACGCAGTATTTT. Residues: CASRGGGGPSTDTQYF.

The rearrangement uses TRBV4-2 and TRBJ2-1; tentatively, D is TRBD2 (5 bases). The V and J ends lost 1 base and 8 bases respectively, with 12 bases between them. The CDR3 runs 14 residues. The V gene's germline CDR1 is LGHNA and CDR2 YNFKEQ. CDR3 sequence reads: CASSQGNPGDEQFF. DNA for the CDR3: TGTGCCAGCAGCCAAGGGAACCCCGGGGATGAGCAGTTCTTC.

V gene TRBV7-9 combines with J gene TRBJ2-7; 9 nucleotides match TRBD1. V lost 5 bases and J lost 3; bases outside the gene matches: 11. This CDR3 spans 16 amino acids. Germline V CDR1 and CDR2: SEHNR, FQNEAQ (reference sequence). The CDR3 region has the DNA TGTGCCAGCAGCCCGAACACAGGGGGCCTTGACTACGAGCAGTACTTC. Its protein is CASSPNTGGLDYEQYF.

The J gene is TRBJ1-2, the V gene TRBV9, with a weak D call TRBD1 (5 bases). V dropped 3 bases and J dropped 4 bases, with 13 bases sitting between them. Germline lookup yields CDR1 SGDLS and CDR2 YYNGEE. This CDR3 is built from 14 residues. The CDR3 DNA follows: TGTGCCAGCAGCGCCGGGGGAGGTCCCTATGGCTACACCTTC. This translates into CASSAGGGPYGYTF.

The CDR3 is CTSRRFGGHNEQFF. The CDR3 DNA follows: TGCACCAGCAGACGGTTCGGGGGACACAATGAGCAGTTCTTC. The V call is TRBV1, the J call TRBJ2-1; the table's D call, TRBD2, was not checked against the DNA. TRBV1 is flagged as a pseudogene. The length of the CDR3 is 14 residues.

The chain has TRBV7-9 and TRBJ2-7, with D maybe TRBD1 (5 bases). Germline assignment: CDR1 SEHNR and CDR2 FQNEAQ (reference sequence). The CDR3 spans 15 residues. V lost 0 bases and J lost 7, with 16 bases in between. CDR3 sequence (DNA): TGTGCCAGCAGCTTAGCAGGGGTCGCCTCCCTGGAGCAGTACTTC. This translates into CASSLAGVASLEQYF.

Turning to this clone: This sample also contains other DNA sequences that code for the same CDR3. The gene calls are TRBV27 and TRBJ2-1; weak D call: TRBD2 (6 bases). Germline CDR1 is MNHEY and CDR2 is SMNVEV (reference sequence). The V and J ends lost 3 bases and 4 bases respectively, with 7 bases between them. The CDR3 length is 13 residues. This CDR3 is CASSLEGYNEQFF. CDR3 nucleotide sequence: TGTGCCAGCAGTTTGGAGGGGTACAATGAGCAGTTCTTC.

Concerning this clone: Within the sample, other DNA sequences also encode this same CDR3. The V and J genes are TRBV6-1 and TRBJ2-7; D gene ambiguous. This CDR3 has 13 amino acids. Trimming left V 1 base short and J 3 bases short, with 7 bases between. Germline-derived CDR1 and CDR2 are MNHNS and SASEGT. CDR3 sequence: CASSEGHGYEQYF. The CDR3 nucleotides read TGTGCCAGCAGTGAAGGACACGGCTACGAGCAGTACTTC.

CDR3 DNA sequence: TGTGCCAGCAGTTTAGCGACCTCTTTTGGGACCCAGTACTTC. Its translation is CASSLATSFGTQYF. This sequence joins TRBV28 and TRBJ2-5; no clear D gene. CDR3 length: 14 residues. V was shortened by 2 bases and J by 7 bases, with 14 bases between the two germline ends. CDR1 MDHEN and CDR2 SYDVKM come from the germline V gene. Full variable domain (outside the CDR3, taken from reference TRBV28 and TRBJ2-5): DVKVTQSSRYLVKRTGEKVFLECVQDMDHENMFWYRQDPGLGLRLIYFSYDVKMKEKGDIPEGYSVSREKKERFSLILESASTNQTSMYLCASSLATSFGTQYFGPGTRLLVL.

As regards this clone: The same CDR3 also results from other DNA sequences found in this sample. The chain couples TRBV13 to TRBJ2-1, with D possibly TRBD2 on 5 matching bases. CDR3 size: 12 residues. V lost 3 bases and J 6 bases, leaving 6 bases between the germline ends. Germline CDR1 and CDR2: PRHDT and FYEKMQ (reference sequence). CDR3 DNA: TGTGCCAGCAGCTTTCGGGGCAATGAGCAGTTCTTC. This gives the protein CASSFRGNEQFF.

The J gene is TRBJ1-5, the V gene TRBV21-1; TRBD1 is the table's D call, not checked against the DNA. TRBV21-1 is tagged as a pseudogene. This CDR3 has 15 amino acids. The CDR3 nucleotides read TGTGCCAGCAGCAAAAGGACAGCCCGGCATCGGCCCCAGCATTTT. Translated, it gives CASSKRTARHRPQHF.

The chain has TRBV6-5 and TRBJ2-5; perhaps TRBD2 as D (6 bases). The CDR3 totals 13 residues. Germline-derived CDR1 and CDR2 are MNHEY and SVGAGI. V was pared by 5 bases and J by 9 bases, with 16 bases between. The CDR3 is CASSDPWGEAQYF. Here the CDR3 DNA reads TGTGCCAGCAGTGACCCGTGGGGGGAGGCCCAGTACTTC.

The V call is TRBV7-6, the J call TRBJ2-3; unclear D gene. Per the germline V gene, CDR1 is SGHVS and CDR2 is FNYEAQ. Trimming cost V 1 base and J 2 bases, with 16 bases left between them. The CDR3 is made up of 17 amino acids. Here the CDR3 reads CASSLVTRLDFTDTQYF. For the CDR3, the DNA is TGTGCCAGCAGCTTAGTCACGCGGTTAGACTTCACAGATACGCAGTATTTT.

To note about this clone: The junction and the germline gene differ at one end; a read error may be behind it. This sequence joins TRBV6-1 and TRBJ2-3; maybe TRBD1 (5 bases). CDR1 is MNHNS and CDR2 is SASEGT in the germline V gene. The CDR3 is made up of 14 amino acids. CDR3 coding DNA: TGTGCCAGCAGGGAAGGGGTAGGCACAGATACGCAGTATTTT. Its translation: CASREGVGTDTQYF.

This clone has only a few counts. This chain's CDR3 is CASSQEQGVGEQYF. The CDR3 DNA reads as TGCGCCAGCAGCCAAGAACAGGGGGTTGGCGAGCAGTACTTC. The rearrangement links TRBV4-3 to TRBJ2-7; 8 bases align to TRBD1. The CDR3 has 14 amino acids. The V and J ends lost 0 bases and 6 bases, in that order; junction bases with no gene match: 4. The germline V gene has CDR1 LGHNA and CDR2 YSLEER.

The genes are TRBV5-1 and TRBJ2-1, with 11 bases matching TRBD2. The V and J ends lost 3 bases and 5 bases, in that order; junction bases with no gene match: 4. Germline V lookup: CDR1 SGHRS, CDR2 YFSETQ. CDR3 length: 15 amino acids. The CDR3 DNA reads as TGCGCCAGCAGCTCACTAGCGGGGGTCGACAATGAGCAGTTCTTC. Translation: CASSSLAGVDNEQFF. The full variable domain, in which reference TRBV5-1 and TRBJ2-1 provide the parts outside the CDR3, is KAGVTQTPRYLIKTRGQQVTLSCSPISGHRSVSWYQQTPGQGLQFLFEYFSETQRNKGNFPGRFSGRQFSNSRSEMNVSTLELGDSALYLCASSSLAGVDNEQFFGPGTRLTVL.

This sequence joins TRBV5-4 and TRBJ1-1, with D perhaps TRBD1 (6 bases). The CDR3 is 16 amino acids. Between the trimmed V and J ends, which lost 5 bases and 5 bases, there was a span of 22 bases. The germline V gene encodes CDR1 SGHNT and CDR2 YYREEE (reference sequence). In DNA, the CDR3 is TGTGCCAGCAGGGGAGTGAATGGGGGGCGGAAAACTGAAGCTTTCTTT. Its translation is CASRGVNGGRKTEAFF.

This chain joins TRBV6-5 and TRBJ1-5, with a weak D call TRBD1 (5 bases). Per the germline V gene, CDR1 is MNHEY and CDR2 is SVGAGI. The CDR3 spans 14 residues. Between the trimmed V and J ends, which lost 6 bases and 9 bases, there was a span of 18 bases. This CDR3 is CASRRRRGAGPQHF. The CDR3 DNA is TGTGCCAGCAGGAGGCGGAGGGGAGCAGGGCCCCAGCATTTT.

Turning to this clone: The sample has other DNA sequences that encode this CDR3 too. This chain joins TRBV27 and TRBJ2-7, with a tentative D call TRBD1 (6 bases). Trimming pared 0 bases from V and 0 bases from J, leaving 12 bases between. Looked up from germline, CDR1 is MNHEY and CDR2 is SMNVEV (reference sequence). The CDR3 totals 16 residues. The DNA for the CDR3 is TGTGCCAGCAGTTTATCAGAGGGGGAGAGCTCCTACGAGCAGTACTTC. Translated, it gives CASSLSEGESSYEQYF.

Turning to this clone: Other DNA sequences of this sample code for an identical CDR3. The genes are TRBV7-6 and TRBJ2-7, with D possibly TRBD2 on 6 matching bases. CDR1 and CDR2 from the germline V gene are SGHVS and FNYEAQ. The length of the CDR3 is 12 residues. Trimming pared 5 bases from V and 7 bases from J, leaving 12 bases between. The chain's CDR3 is CASSPGGAEQYF. For the CDR3, the DNA is TGTGCCAGCAGCCCCGGCGGGGCTGAGCAGTACTTC.

This sequence joins TRBV6-5 and TRBJ1-2; 10 nucleotides match TRBD1. Germline CDR1 and CDR2: MNHEY and SVGAGI. Trimming took 4 bases from V and 8 from J; bases not matched to a gene: 7. This CDR3 comprises 14 residues. This CDR3 is CASSFGQGVVGYTF. CDR3 nucleotides: TGTGCCAGCAGTTTTGGACAGGGGGTAGTGGGCTACACCTTC.

J is TRBJ1-5 and V is TRBV7-2; unclear D gene. CDR1 and CDR2 (germline): SGHTA, FQGNSA. V lost 6 bases and J 0 bases, leaving 15 bases between the germline ends. The length of the CDR3 is 16 residues. This chain's CDR3 is CASSPYWTPSNQPQHF. CDR3 nucleotide sequence: TGTGCCAGCAGTCCGTATTGGACCCCTAGCAATCAGCCCCAGCATTTT.

V and J are TRBV19 and TRBJ2-7; no reliable D call. Germline V gene sequence: CDR1 LNHDA, CDR2 SQIVND (reference sequence). There are 13 residues in the CDR3. The V end lost 3 bases, the J end lost 2 bases, and 8 bases lay between the germline ends. DNA of the CDR3: TGTGCCAGTAGTATCTCTGATACCTACGAGCAGTACTTC. Amino acids: CASSISDTYEQYF. Full variable domain (rest looked up from reference TRBV19 and TRBJ2-7): DGGITQSPKYLFRKEGQNVTLSCEQNLNHDAMYWYRQDPGQGLRLIYYSQIVNDFQKGDIAEGYSVSREKKESFPLTVTSAQKNPTAFYLCASSISDTYEQYFGPGTRLTVT.